Shown below are 15 T cell receptor beta chains from a single sample sequenced in a study of regulatory T cells in long-lasting Graves disease. Construction of the TCR beta libraries employed iRepertoire HTBI primers in conjunction with Arm-PCR of CDR3 regions. TCRdb independently ran MiXCR on the multiplex PCR reads; one entry per CDR3 protein. Altogether approximately 400,000 distinct CDR3 sequences are present, 23% being singletons, with the ten largest covering approximately 27%. The sample's time point: persistent/refractory GD, antithyroid drugs over 5 years with positive TRAb. PBMCs provided the RNA from which the TCR library was made. The sequenced sample was peripheral blood mononuclear cells (PBMCs), obtained when the disease was refractory, from a patient treated with antithyroid drugs. The receptors here all came from a woman aged 40 to 50 with Graves disease.

This clonotype was counted ten times or more. This sequence joins TRBV29-1 and TRBJ2-5, with D possibly matching TRBD2 (5 bases). The CDR3 sequence is 13 residues long. V lost 1 base to trimming and J lost 5 bases, with 11 bases between them. Germline V lookup: CDR1 SQVTM, CDR2 ANQGSEA. CDR3 DNA: TGCAGCGTTGAAGTCGGGGAATGGGAGACCCAGTACTTC. Translating it yields CSVEVGEWETQYF.

Ten or more counts support this clonotype. This sequence joins TRBV28 and TRBJ1-5, with D possibly matching TRBD1 (6 bases). CDR1 is MDHEN and CDR2 is SYDVKM in the germline V gene. The CDR3 loop spans 12 amino acids. The CDR3 bases are TGTTGCGTCGGGGGCCCCAATCAGCCCCAGCATTTT. Translation: CCVGGPNQPQHF.

On this clonotype: This may be a read error: a much more frequent sequence differs by one nucleotide. The chain recombines TRBV6-1 with TRBJ2-7, with a possible D match to TRBD2 (5 bases). Germline V gene sequence: CDR1 MNHNS, CDR2 SASEGT. The ends were cut back, 6 bases at V and 0 bases at J, with 18 bases in the middle. The CDR3 is made up of 16 amino acids. The CDR3 DNA follows: TGTGCCAGCAGAGGAGGCGTCCGGGCAGTCTCCTACGAGCAGTACTTC. Amino acid sequence: CASRGGVRAVSYEQYF.

V usage is TRBV28 and J usage is TRBJ1-5; D remains ambiguous. CDR1 and CDR2 (germline): MDHEN, SYDVKM. With 5 bases removed from V and 0 bases from J, the gap between germline ends came to 14 bases. The CDR3 runs 16 residues. The CDR3 here is CASSPQGRTSNQPQHF. DNA of the CDR3: TGTGCCAGCAGTCCCCAAGGGAGAACTAGCAATCAGCCCCAGCATTTT. Complete variable domain (other parts from reference TRBV28 and TRBJ1-5): DVKVTQSSRYLVKRTGEKVFLECVQDMDHENMFWYRQDPGLGLRLIYFSYDVKMKEKGDIPEGYSVSREKKERFSLILESASTNQTSMYLCASSPQGRTSNQPQHFGDGTRLSIL.

This chain uses TRBV28 with TRBJ2-3; D gene uncertain. CDR1 is MDHEN and CDR2 is SYDVKM in the germline V gene. The CDR3 covers 12 residues. The germline V and J ends were trimmed by 3 bases and 4 bases, with 5 bases remaining between them. The CDR3 region is CASSFMADTQYF. CDR3 DNA: TGTGCCAGCAGTTTTATGGCAGATACGCAGTATTTT.

The J gene is TRBJ2-7, the V gene TRBV15; 9 nucleotides agree with TRBD1. The V segment lost 2 bases and the J segment 3 bases; nucleotides outside the gene matches: 5. CDR1 is LNHNV, CDR2 YYDKDF, per germline (reference sequence). The CDR3 contains 15 residues. The CDR3 reads CATSRPGQGYYEQYF. CDR3 DNA sequence: TGTGCCACCAGCAGACCGGGACAGGGATACTACGAGCAGTACTTC.

This clonotype was detected only a few times. The chain uses TRBV2 and TRBJ2-1, with 11 positions matching TRBD2. Per the germline V gene, CDR1 is SNHLY and CDR2 is FYNNEI. The CDR3 totals 15 residues. V shed 7 bases and J 3 bases; nucleotides not matched to a gene: 5. This chain's CDR3 is CASIPGTSGYNEQFF. CDR3 nucleotide sequence: TGTGCCAGCATCCCCGGGACTAGCGGCTACAATGAGCAGTTCTTC.

Ten or more counts support this clonotype. The chain is built from TRBV6-1 and TRBJ2-7; 10 nucleotides agree with TRBD1. The CDR3 has 14 residues. J was trimmed by 6 bases and V by 7 bases; bases with no gene match: 9. Germline-derived CDR1 and CDR2 are MNHNS and SASEGT. This CDR3 is CASNPGDRGSEQYF. CDR3 DNA sequence: TGTGCCAGCAACCCAGGGGACAGGGGATCCGAGCAGTACTTC.

This chain links TRBV30 with TRBJ1-2; D not certain. The germline gives CDR1 GTSNPN, CDR2 SVGIG (reference sequence). Trimming left V 5 bases short and J 3 bases short, with 4 bases between. The CDR3 is 10 amino acids. CDR3 in amino acids: CAWGHYGYTF. The CDR3 nucleotides read TGTGCCTGGGGCCACTATGGCTACACCTTC.

In this sample, this clonotype turned up many times. CDR3 coding DNA: TGTGCCAGCCGTGACAGGTTCAGACAGCCCCAGCATTTT. Translation: CASRDRFRQPQHF. V and J are TRBV28 and TRBJ1-5; maybe TRBD1 (6 bases). The CDR3 is made up of 13 amino acids. The germline CDR1 and CDR2 sequences are MDHEN and SYDVKM. Trimming pared 8 bases from V and 7 bases from J, leaving 15 bases between.

This clonotype appeared many times. The chain links TRBV28 to TRBJ2-5; D perhaps matches TRBD2 (6 bases). The CDR3 has 14 amino acids. Trimming took 5 bases from V and 7 from J, leaving 17 bases between them. Germline assignment: CDR1 MDHEN and CDR2 SYDVKM. CDR3 in DNA: TGTGCCAGCAGTCCCATTGGTAGCGGAGGGACCCAGTACTTC. Translated, it gives CASSPIGSGGTQYF. The full variable domain, rest sourced from reference TRBV28 and TRBJ2-5, is DVKVTQSSRYLVKRTGEKVFLECVQDMDHENMFWYRQDPGLGLRLIYFSYDVKMKEKGDIPEGYSVSREKKERFSLILESASTNQTSMYLCASSPIGSGGTQYFGPGTRLLVL.

This clonotype appeared a single time. The CDR3 DNA reads as TGTGCCAGCAGCCAACAGGGGGCGGGAGCGGGGAATGAGCAGTTCTTC. The encoded protein is CASSQQGAGAGNEQFF. V usage is TRBV11-1 and J usage is TRBJ2-1, with 9 nucleotides matching TRBD1. CDR3 length equals 16 residues. Germline values: CDR1 SGHAT, CDR2 FQDESV (reference sequence). J was trimmed by 7 bases and V by 5 bases; bases with no gene match: 12.

This clonotype was recorded many times. The CDR3 loop reads CSVAGQGAPEAFF. CDR3 sequence (DNA): TGCAGCGTGGCGGGACAGGGGGCACCTGAAGCTTTCTTT. The chain is built from TRBV29-1 and TRBJ1-1, with 12 bases lining up with TRBD1. Germline CDR1 SQVTM, CDR2 ANQGSEA. The CDR3 runs to 13 residues. J lost 6 bases, V lost 6 bases, and 5 bases had no gene match.

This clonotype occurred many times. The J gene is TRBJ1-5, the V gene TRBV27; maybe TRBD1 (5 bases). Trimming removed 9 bases from V and 4 bases from J, with 13 bases in between. The CDR3 has 13 residues. Per germline, CDR1 MNHEY and CDR2 SMNVEV (reference sequence). The CDR3 loop is CASGNWGNQPQHF. DNA for the CDR3: TGTGCCAGTGGAAATTGGGGGAATCAGCCCCAGCATTTT.

The rearrangement links TRBV2 to TRBJ2-6, with 8 nucleotides matching TRBD1. Germline V gives CDR1 SNHLY, CDR2 FYNNEI. The junction had 9 bases not matched to a gene; V was cut back by 5 bases and J by 3 bases. The CDR3 has 17 residues. CDR3 bases: TGTGCCAGCAGTAAGGACAGGGCCCTTGGTGGGGCCAACGTCCTGACTTTC. It yields the protein CASSKDRALGGANVLTF.